This TCR beta chain is from a study of cytotoxic CD8 clonotypes in ibrutinib-treated CLL. Study overall: Specimens for response were gathered following a median approximately 12 months of therapy, spanning 6 to 36.

The study's findings and limits: Baseline clonality, higher than in age-matched healthy donors, tracked circulating CD8+ T-cell counts. Whereas clonality rose at ibrutinib response, it declined toward baseline at progression.

Investigators sourced about 2 micrograms of genomic DNA from cryopreserved PBMCs for TCR beta libraries. Sequenced by immunoSEQ multiplex PCR; TCRdb stores in-frame clones only, minus some. The data contain 150,000 to 250,000 clones, 72% of them singletons. On this clone itself: Its target is not known.

This CDR3 region has 14 residues. Germline V CDR1 and CDR2: SNHLY, FYNNEI. V lost 7 bases and J 2 bases, leaving 14 bases between the germline ends. The sequence was collected from a human donor with chronic lymphocytic leukemia. The rearrangement uses TRBV2 and TRBJ2-5; the D is unclear. The specimen comprised PBMCs, sampled after 24 months of ibrutinib treatment. The CDR3 nucleotides are TGTGCCAGCAATGGTTTACGTGGGCAAGAGACCCAGTACTTC. It codes for CASNGLRGQETQYF.